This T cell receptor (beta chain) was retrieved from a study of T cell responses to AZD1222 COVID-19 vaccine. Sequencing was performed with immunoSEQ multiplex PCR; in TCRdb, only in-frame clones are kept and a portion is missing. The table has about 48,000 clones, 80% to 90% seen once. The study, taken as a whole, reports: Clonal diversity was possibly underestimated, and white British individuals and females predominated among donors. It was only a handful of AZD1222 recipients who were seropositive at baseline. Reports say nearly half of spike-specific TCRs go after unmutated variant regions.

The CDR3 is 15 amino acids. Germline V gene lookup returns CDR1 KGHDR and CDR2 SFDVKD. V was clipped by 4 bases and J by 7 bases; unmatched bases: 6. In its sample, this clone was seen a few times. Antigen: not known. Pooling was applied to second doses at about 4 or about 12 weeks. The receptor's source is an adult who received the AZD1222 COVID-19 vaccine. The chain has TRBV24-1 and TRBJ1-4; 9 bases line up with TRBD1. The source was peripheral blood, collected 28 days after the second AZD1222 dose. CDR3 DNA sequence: TGTGCCACCAGTGACCCGGGACAGGGCGTTGAAAAACTGTTTTTT. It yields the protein CATSDPGQGVEKLFF.